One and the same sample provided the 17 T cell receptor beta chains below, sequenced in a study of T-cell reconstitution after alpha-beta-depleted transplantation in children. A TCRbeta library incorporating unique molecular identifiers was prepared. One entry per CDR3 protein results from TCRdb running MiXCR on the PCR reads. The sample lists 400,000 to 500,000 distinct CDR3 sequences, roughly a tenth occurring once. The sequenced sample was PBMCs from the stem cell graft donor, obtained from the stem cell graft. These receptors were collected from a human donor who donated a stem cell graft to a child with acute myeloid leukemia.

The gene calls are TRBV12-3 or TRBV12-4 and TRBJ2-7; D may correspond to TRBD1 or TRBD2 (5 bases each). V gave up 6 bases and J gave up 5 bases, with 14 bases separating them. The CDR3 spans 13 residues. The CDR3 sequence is CASRPGPRHEQYV. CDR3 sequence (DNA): TGTGCCAGCAGGCCGGGACCCCGACACGAGCAGTACGTC.

CDR3 nucleotide sequence: TGCGCCAGCAGTCGGGAACCGGGTTGGACTGAAGCTTTCTTT. Its protein is CASSREPGWTEAFF. This rearrangement joins TRBV10-1 to TRBJ1-1; D not resolved. Germline CDR1 is WNHNN and CDR2 is SYGVQD (reference sequence). This CDR3 has 14 residues. Trimming shortened V by 5 bases and J by 5 bases, and 15 bases separated the two germline ends.

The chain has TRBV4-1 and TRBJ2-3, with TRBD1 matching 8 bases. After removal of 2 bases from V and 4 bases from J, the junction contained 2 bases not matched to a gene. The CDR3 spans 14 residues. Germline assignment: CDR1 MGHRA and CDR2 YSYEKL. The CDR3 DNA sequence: TGCGCCAGCAGCCAAAGGACAGGGCCAGATACGCAGTATTTT. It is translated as CASSQRTGPDTQYF.

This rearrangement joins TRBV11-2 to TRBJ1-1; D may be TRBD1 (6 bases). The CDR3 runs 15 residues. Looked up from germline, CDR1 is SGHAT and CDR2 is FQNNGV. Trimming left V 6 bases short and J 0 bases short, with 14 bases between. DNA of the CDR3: TGTGCCAGCAGAATCAAGGGGGATATGAACACTGAAGCTTTCTTT. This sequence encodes CASRIKGDMNTEAFF.

The CDR3 sequence: CASSQNRAGNEQFF. CDR3 nucleotide sequence: TGTGCCAGCAGTCAGAACAGGGCGGGCAATGAGCAGTTCTTC. This sequence joins TRBV6-1 and TRBJ2-1; possibly TRBD1 for D (6 bases). The CDR3 loop spans 14 amino acids. Germline V lookup: CDR1 MNHNS, CDR2 SASEGT. The V end was cut by 5 bases, the J end by 6 bases, with 14 bases between.

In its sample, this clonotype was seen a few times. Here the CDR3 DNA reads TGCAGTGCAAACTCAATCCCCGGGCAGGGGGCGACGGGACAGCCCCAGCATTTT. Its translation is CSANSIPGQGATGQPQHF. The chain joins TRBV20-1 to TRBJ1-5, with TRBD1 matching 8 bases. The CDR3 runs to 18 residues. V lost 6 bases to trimming and J lost 7 bases; unmatched junction nucleotides: 23. Per the germline V gene, CDR1 is DFQATT and CDR2 is SNEGSKA (reference sequence).

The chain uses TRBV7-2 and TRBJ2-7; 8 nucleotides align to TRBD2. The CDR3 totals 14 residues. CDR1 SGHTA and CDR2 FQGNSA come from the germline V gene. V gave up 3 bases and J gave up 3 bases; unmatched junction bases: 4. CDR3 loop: CASSLGTSDYEQYF. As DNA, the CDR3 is TGTGCCAGCAGCTTGGGGACTAGTGACTACGAGCAGTACTTC.

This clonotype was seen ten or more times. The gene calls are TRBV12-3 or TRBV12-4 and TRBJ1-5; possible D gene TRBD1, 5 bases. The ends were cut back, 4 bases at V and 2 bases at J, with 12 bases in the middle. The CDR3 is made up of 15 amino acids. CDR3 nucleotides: TGTGCCAGCAGTTCTCAGGGTTGGGGCAATCAGCCCCAGCATTTT. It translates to CASSSQGWGNQPQHF.

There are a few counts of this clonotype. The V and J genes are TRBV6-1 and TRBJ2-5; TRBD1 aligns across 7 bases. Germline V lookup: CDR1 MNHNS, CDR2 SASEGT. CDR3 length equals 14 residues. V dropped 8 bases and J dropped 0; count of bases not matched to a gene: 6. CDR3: CASPGGPYQETQYF. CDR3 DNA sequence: TGTGCCAGCCCAGGGGGACCGTACCAAGAGACCCAGTACTTC.

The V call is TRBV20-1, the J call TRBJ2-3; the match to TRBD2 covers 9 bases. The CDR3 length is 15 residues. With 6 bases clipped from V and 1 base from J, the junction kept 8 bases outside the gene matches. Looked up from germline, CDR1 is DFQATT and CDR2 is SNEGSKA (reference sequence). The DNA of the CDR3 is TGCAGTGCACAGACTAGCGGAACAGGCACAGATACGCAGTATTTT. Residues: CSAQTSGTGTDTQYF.

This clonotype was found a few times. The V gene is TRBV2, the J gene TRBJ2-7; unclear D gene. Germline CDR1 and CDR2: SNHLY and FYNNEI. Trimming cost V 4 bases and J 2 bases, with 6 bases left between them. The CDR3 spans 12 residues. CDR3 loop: CASSGSPYEQYF. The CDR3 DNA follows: TGTGCCAGCAGTGGTTCCCCCTACGAGCAGTACTTC. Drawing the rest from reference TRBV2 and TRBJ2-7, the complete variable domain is EPEVTQTPSHQVTQMGQEVILRCVPISNHLYFYWYRQILGQKVEFLVSFYNNEISEKSEIFDDQFSVERPDGSNFTLKIRSTKLEDSAMYFCASSGSPYEQYFGPGTRLTVT.

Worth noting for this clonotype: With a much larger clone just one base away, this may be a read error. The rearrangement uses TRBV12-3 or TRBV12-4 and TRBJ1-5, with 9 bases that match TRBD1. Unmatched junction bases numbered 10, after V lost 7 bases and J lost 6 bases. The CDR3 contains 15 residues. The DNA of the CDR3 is TGTGCCAGCAAACGGACAGGGGAGGCAACTCAGCCCCAGCATTTT. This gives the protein CASKRTGEATQPQHF.

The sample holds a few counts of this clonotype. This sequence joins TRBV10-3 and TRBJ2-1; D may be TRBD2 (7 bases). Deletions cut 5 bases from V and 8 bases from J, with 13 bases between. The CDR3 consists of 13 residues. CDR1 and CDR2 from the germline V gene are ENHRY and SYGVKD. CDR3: CAISSGGPDEQFF. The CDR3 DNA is TGTGCCATCAGTTCGGGGGGCCCGGATGAGCAGTTCTTC.

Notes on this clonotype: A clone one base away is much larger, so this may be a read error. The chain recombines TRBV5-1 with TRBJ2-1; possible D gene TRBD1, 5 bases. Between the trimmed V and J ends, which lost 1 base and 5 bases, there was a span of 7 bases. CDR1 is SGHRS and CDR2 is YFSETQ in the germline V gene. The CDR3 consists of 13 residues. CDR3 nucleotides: TGCGCCAGCAGCTTGACAGGTCACAATGAGCAGTTCTTC. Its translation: CASSLTGHNEQFF.

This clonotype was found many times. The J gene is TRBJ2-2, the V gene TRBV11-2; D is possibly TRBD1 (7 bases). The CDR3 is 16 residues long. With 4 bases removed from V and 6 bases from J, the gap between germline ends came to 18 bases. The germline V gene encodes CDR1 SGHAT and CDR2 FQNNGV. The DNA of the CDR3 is TGTGCCAGCAGCTCCGCCCCAGGGGGGTTTGCCGGGGAGCTGTTTTTT. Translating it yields CASSSAPGGFAGELFF.

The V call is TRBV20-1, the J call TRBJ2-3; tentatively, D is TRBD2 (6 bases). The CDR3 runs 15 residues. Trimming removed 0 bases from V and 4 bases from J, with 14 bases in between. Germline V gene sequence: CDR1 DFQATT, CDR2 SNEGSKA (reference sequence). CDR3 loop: CSARDSLAPPDTQYF. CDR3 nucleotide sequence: TGCAGTGCTAGAGATTCACTAGCCCCCCCAGATACGCAGTATTTT.

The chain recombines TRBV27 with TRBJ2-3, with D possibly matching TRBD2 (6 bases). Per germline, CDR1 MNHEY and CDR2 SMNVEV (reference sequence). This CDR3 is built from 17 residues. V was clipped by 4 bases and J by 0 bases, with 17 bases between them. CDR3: CASSSIRDWSSTDTQYF. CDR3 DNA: TGTGCCAGCAGTTCCATACGGGACTGGTCTAGCACAGATACGCAGTATTTT.